These 30 T cell receptor beta chains originate from one sample sequenced in a study of shared clonotypes between healthy human individuals. The data were produced by immunoSEQ multiplex PCR, yet TCRdb's version contains in-frame clones alone and is incomplete. The table lists 2 million to 2.5 million clones, approximately 96% of them singletons. The sequenced sample consisted of naive CD4+ T cells sorted from blood. Sample subset: CD45RA+ positively selected. The receptors derive from a man younger than 35 in good health.

The chain uses TRBV7-2 and TRBJ2-1; maybe TRBD2 (5 bases). CDR3 length: 16 residues. Germline CDR1 and CDR2: SGHTA and FQGNSA. The V and J ends lost 0 bases and 6 bases respectively, with 15 bases between them. This CDR3 is CASSLAPGSLPNEQFF. The CDR3 nucleotides read TGTGCCAGCAGCTTAGCTCCGGGGAGCCTCCCCAATGAGCAGTTCTTC.

This rearrangement joins TRBV5-4 to TRBJ1-2; 8 bases map to TRBD1. Germline V gene sequence: CDR1 SGHNT, CDR2 YYREEE (reference sequence). With V trimmed by 4 bases and J by 6 bases, 8 bases remained unmatched. The CDR3 runs to 14 residues. DNA for the CDR3: TGTGCCAGCAGCCTGGACAGGGACTCTCATGGCTACACCTTC. It encodes CASSLDRDSHGYTF.

V is TRBV5-6 and J is TRBJ1-2; tentative D call: TRBD1 (5 bases). The germline V and J ends were trimmed by 4 bases and 4 bases, with 14 bases remaining between them. The germline V gene encodes CDR1 SGHDT and CDR2 YYEEEE. The CDR3 sequence is 14 residues long. In nucleotides, the CDR3 is TGTGCCAGCAGCATGGGACGTTCTTTCTATGGCTACACCTTC. This sequence encodes CASSMGRSFYGYTF.

The chain employs TRBV6-6 and TRBJ1-5, with unresolved D. The CDR3 runs to 12 residues. Deletions cut 6 bases from V and 7 bases from J, with 10 bases between. Germline V CDR1 and CDR2: MNHNY, SVGAGI (reference sequence). This CDR3 reads CASRTSGQPQHF. DNA of the CDR3: TGTGCCAGCAGAACCAGTGGCCAGCCCCAGCATTTT.

The chain uses TRBV10-3 and TRBJ2-5; 12 bases map to TRBD2. Losses at the gene ends were 0 bases for V and 5 bases for J; bases not matched to a gene: 4. The CDR3 loop spans 16 amino acids. Germline-derived CDR1 and CDR2 are ENHRY and SYGVKD. In DNA, the CDR3 is TGTGCCATCAGTGAGTCGGCTAGCGGGAGGGTTGAGACCCAGTACTTC. Translating gives CAISESASGRVETQYF.

The rearrangement links TRBV7-8 to TRBJ2-2; TRBD1 matches at 11 bases. Germline V gives CDR1 SGHVS, CDR2 FQNEAQ. The CDR3 consists of 14 residues. Trimming removed 6 bases from V and 5 bases from J; junction bases left unmatched: 2. In DNA form, the CDR3 reads TGTGCCAGCAGGGGACAGGGGGGGACCGGGGAGCTGTTTTTT. This translates into CASRGQGGTGELFF.

Only a few counts were recorded for this clone. The V and J genes are TRBV7-9 and TRBJ2-5; possibly TRBD1 for D (6 bases). The ends were cut back, 1 base at V and 1 base at J, with 10 bases in the middle. This CDR3 is 15 amino acids long. Germline V lookup: CDR1 SEHNR, CDR2 FQNEAQ (reference sequence). The CDR3 loop is CASSLGQGIQETQYF. DNA for the CDR3: TGTGCCAGCAGCTTAGGCCAGGGGATCCAAGAGACCCAGTACTTC.

V is TRBV5-1 and J is TRBJ2-7, with 9 bases matching TRBD1. Germline V gene sequence: CDR1 SGHRS, CDR2 YFSETQ. The CDR3 extends over 15 amino acids. V lost 0 bases, J lost 4 bases, and 5 bases stayed unmatched. CDR3 in amino acids: CASSLAGQGWYEQYF. The DNA of the CDR3 is TGCGCCAGCAGCTTGGCAGGACAGGGGTGGTACGAGCAGTACTTC.

The genes are TRBV5-1 and TRBJ2-3, with D perhaps matching TRBD1 or TRBD2 (6 bases each). The V gene's germline CDR1 is SGHRS and CDR2 YFSETQ. The CDR3 spans 15 residues. Deletions cut 4 bases from V and 2 bases from J, with 14 bases between. The CDR3 DNA follows: TGCGCCAGCAGCCCGAGGAGGGACACCACAGATACGCAGTATTTT. It specifies CASSPRRDTTDTQYF.

This clone came up once. This chain joins TRBV5-1 and TRBJ1-2; no reliable D call. CDR3 length: 11 residues. V dropped 0 bases and J dropped 10 bases, with 7 bases sitting between them. In germline, CDR1 is SGHRS, CDR2 YFSETQ. CDR3 loop: CASSLEGYYTF. The CDR3 coding sequence is TGCGCCAGCAGCTTGGAGGGTTACTACACCTTC. The whole variable domain, remainder taken from reference TRBV5-1 and TRBJ1-2, is KAGVTQTPRYLIKTRGQQVTLSCSPISGHRSVSWYQQTPGQGLQFLFEYFSETQRNKGNFPGRFSGRQFSNSRSEMNVSTLELGDSALYLCASSLEGYYTFGSGTRLTVV.

This chain joins TRBV6-6 and TRBJ1-5; no clear D gene. The CDR3 has 14 amino acids. From germline, CDR1 is MNHNY and CDR2 SVGAGI (reference sequence). Deletions cut 2 bases from V and 5 bases from J, with 10 bases between. CDR3 amino acids: CASSYDGSYQPQHF. The CDR3, as DNA: TGTGCCAGCAGTTACGATGGGTCCTATCAGCCCCAGCATTTT.

This chain links TRBV2 with TRBJ1-2, with D unclear. Germline V CDR1 and CDR2: SNHLY, FYNNEI. V was shortened by 4 bases and J by 3 bases, with 12 bases between the two germline ends. The CDR3 length is 14 residues. In DNA, the CDR3 is TGTGCCAGCAGTGGAGGCACCATTTACTATGGCTACACCTTC. This encodes CASSGGTIYYGYTF.

About this clone itself: One end of the junction is discordant with germline, which a read error may explain. The V call is TRBV27, the J call TRBJ2-2; 7 nucleotides align to TRBD1. The V gene's germline CDR1 is MNHEY and CDR2 SMNVEV (reference sequence). This CDR3 contains 17 residues. CDR3 sequence: CASTPLGEQGWVGAVVF. The CDR3 DNA follows: TGTGCCAGCACCCCTTTGGGGGAACAGGGGTGGGTCGGAGCTGTGGTTTTT.

CDR3 sequence (DNA): TGTGCCAGCAGCTTAGTGACCTATAATTCACCCCTCCACTTT. It translates to CASSLVTYNSPLHF. The V gene is TRBV7-2, the J gene TRBJ1-6; D remains ambiguous. Per the germline V gene, CDR1 is SGHTA and CDR2 is FQGNSA. The V end lost 1 base, the J end lost 2 bases, and 3 bases lay between the germline ends. The CDR3 is made up of 14 amino acids.

The rearrangement links TRBV11-3 to TRBJ1-1; D gene unclear. CDR3 length: 14 residues. The germline gives CDR1 SGHNT, CDR2 YENEEA. Trimming took off 0 bases at V and 2 bases at J, with 7 bases between the two ends. In nucleotides, the CDR3 is TGTGCCAGCAGCTTAGATGCGGGAAACACTGAAGCTTTCTTT. This encodes CASSLDAGNTEAFF.

V usage is TRBV5-1 and J usage is TRBJ2-1, with 14 bases that match TRBD2. The germline V gene has CDR1 SGHRS and CDR2 YFSETQ. This CDR3 has 15 amino acids. V was clipped by 4 bases and J by 8 bases; unmatched bases: 5. This chain's CDR3 is CASSGGLAGVDEQFF. CDR3 bases: TGCGCCAGCAGCGGGGGACTAGCGGGAGTCGATGAGCAGTTCTTC.

A remark on this clone: Germline is not matched at one junction end, which may reflect a read error. The chain uses TRBV10-3 and TRBJ2-7; TRBD2 aligns across 8 bases. The CDR3 is 11 residues long. Germline V lookup: CDR1 ENHRY, CDR2 SYGVKD. The CDR3 DNA sequence: TGTGCCATCAGTGAGGGTACTAGCGGACACTTC. It encodes CAISEGTSGHF.

J is TRBJ2-1 and V is TRBV19, with D possibly matching TRBD2 (6 bases). The CDR3 is 15 residues long. CDR1 LNHDA and CDR2 SQIVND come from the germline V gene (reference sequence). V lost 4 bases and J lost 9, with 19 bases in between. Here the CDR3 reads CASSSRRTTRFEQFF. For the CDR3, the DNA is TGTGCCAGTAGTAGTAGAAGGACGACTAGATTTGAGCAGTTCTTC.

The chain couples TRBV2 to TRBJ1-4; tentative D call: TRBD1 (5 bases). The CDR3 length is 14 residues. Germline lookup yields CDR1 SNHLY and CDR2 FYNNEI. V lost 5 bases to trimming and J lost 7 bases, with 14 bases between them. CDR3 in DNA: TGTGCCAGCAGTAAGGGACCGACCCCTGAAAAACTGTTTTTT. Its protein is CASSKGPTPEKLFF.

The V gene is TRBV19, the J gene TRBJ2-7, with unresolved D. CDR1 and CDR2 from the germline V gene are LNHDA and SQIVND (reference sequence). This CDR3 is 15 amino acids long. Between the trimmed V and J ends, which lost 6 bases and 6 bases, there was a span of 21 bases. CDR3 in amino acids: CASRMDPSWDAEQYF. The DNA for the CDR3 is TGTGCCAGTAGAATGGACCCATCCTGGGATGCCGAGCAGTACTTC.

This chain uses TRBV4-1 with TRBJ1-5; D call uncertain. Trimming removed 2 bases at V and 2 bases at J, with 13 bases between. The length of the CDR3 is 16 residues. Germline V gene lookup returns CDR1 MGHRA and CDR2 YSYEKL. CDR3 residues: CASSQQVGWGNQPQHF. CDR3 sequence (DNA): TGCGCCAGCAGCCAACAGGTCGGTTGGGGCAATCAGCCCCAGCATTTT.

The gene calls are TRBV6-6 and TRBJ2-7; TRBD1 matches at 9 bases. Germline CDR1 and CDR2: MNHNY and SVGAGI (reference sequence). This CDR3 comprises 15 residues. The J segment lost 0 bases and the V segment lost 6 bases, leaving 6 bases of the junction unmatched. The CDR3 protein is CASSRDRADSYEQYF. The CDR3 DNA is TGTGCCAGCAGCCGGGACAGGGCCGACTCCTACGAGCAGTACTTC.

The rearrangement joins TRBV4-1 to TRBJ1-2; unclear D gene. Trimming took 0 bases from V and 4 from J, leaving 18 bases between them. This CDR3 region has 17 residues. The V gene's germline CDR1 is MGHRA and CDR2 YSYEKL. CDR3 amino acids: CASSQDNQLGRVYGYTF. The DNA for the CDR3 is TGCGCCAGCAGCCAAGATAACCAGCTAGGGCGGGTCTATGGCTACACCTTC.

The chain employs TRBV4-3 and TRBJ1-1, with 7 positions matching TRBD1. Germline V gene lookup returns CDR1 LGHNA and CDR2 YSLEER. The CDR3 totals 15 residues. Trimming took 1 base from V and 5 from J; bases not matched to a gene: 7. This chain's CDR3 is CASSQGTPGGTEAFF. The CDR3 nucleotides are TGCGCCAGCAGCCAAGGGACACCAGGGGGTACTGAAGCTTTCTTT.

V gene TRBV6-6 combines with J gene TRBJ2-1; a possible D gene is TRBD2 (5 bases). This CDR3 comprises 12 residues. In germline, CDR1 is MNHNY, CDR2 SVGAGI (reference sequence). V was shortened by 2 bases and J by 15 bases, with 14 bases between the two germline ends. CDR3 coding DNA: TGTGCCAGCAGTTACCGGGATCAAAGCACGTTCTTC. Translating it yields CASSYRDQSTFF.

The V call is TRBV6-5, the J call TRBJ2-5; weak D call: TRBD1 (6 bases). V lost 7 bases and J 5 bases, leaving 17 bases between the germline ends. CDR1 MNHEY and CDR2 SVGAGI come from the germline V gene. The CDR3 contains 14 residues. CDR3 protein: CASTSGYRDETQYF. CDR3 DNA sequence: TGTGCCAGCACCTCGGGGTACAGGGATGAGACCCAGTACTTC.

J is TRBJ2-3 and V is TRBV12-5; D remains unclear. V was cut by 1 base and J by 1 base, with 24 bases left in between. Germline V gene data show CDR1 as LGHNT and CDR2 as FRNRAP. This CDR3 contains 20 residues. CDR3 sequence reads: CASGLGPLSTGVDRTDTQYF. The CDR3 nucleotides are TGTGCTAGTGGTTTGGGCCCTCTTAGTACCGGAGTGGACCGCACAGATACGCAGTATTTT.

The CDR3 is CASSFRISYNSPLHF. CDR3 in DNA: TGTGCCAGCAGCTTCCGAATCTCCTATAATTCACCCCTCCACTTT. The rearrangement links TRBV11-2 to TRBJ1-6; D is uncertain. The CDR3 consists of 15 residues. Germline V CDR1 and CDR2: SGHAT, FQNNGV. V was clipped by 3 bases and J by 0 bases, with 6 bases between them.

About this clone itself: The same CDR3 arises from other DNA sequences in this sample as well. V usage is TRBV29-1 and J usage is TRBJ1-5; 8 bases are a match to TRBD1. V shed 4 bases and J 3 bases; nucleotides not matched to a gene: 8. Germline V gives CDR1 SQVTM, CDR2 ANQGSEA. The CDR3 contains 15 residues. This CDR3 is CSVVLGTGVNQPQHF. As DNA, the CDR3 is TGCAGCGTTGTCCTCGGGACAGGCGTCAATCAGCCCCAGCATTTT.

The chain recombines TRBV11-2 with TRBJ1-5; a weak D match, TRBD1 (6 bases). CDR1 SGHAT and CDR2 FQNNGV come from the germline V gene. V dropped 0 bases and J dropped 2 bases, with 17 bases sitting between them. This CDR3 is 18 amino acids long. The DNA of the CDR3 is TGTGCCAGCAGCTTAGATCGGGGGGCGCGATCAGGCAATCAGCCCCAGCATTTT. This sequence encodes CASSLDRGARSGNQPQHF. The full variable domain, rest sourced from reference TRBV11-2 and TRBJ1-5, is EAGVAQSPRYKIIEKRQSVAFWCNPISGHATLYWYQQILGQGPKLLIQFQNNGVVDDSQLPKDRFSAERLKGVDSTLKIQPAKLEDSAVYLCASSLDRGARSGNQPQHFGDGTRLSIL.